These 6 T cell receptor beta chains were all obtained from the same sample, sequenced in a study of blood T cell repertoires in COVID-19. Generated by immunoSEQ multiplex PCR, the TCRdb table keeps only in-frame clones and is missing some. The data hold some 270,000 clones, with more than 65% observed a single time. Input material: PBMCs or T cells enriched from blood (not recorded which). The receptors were gathered from a man aged 45-65 years who had recovered from COVID-19.

The CDR3: CASSATGGGNQPQHF. CDR3 bases: TGCGCCAGCAGCGCGACAGGGGGAGGCAATCAGCCCCAGCATTTT. The chain couples TRBV5-1 to TRBJ1-5, with TRBD1 matching 9 bases. Unmatched junction bases numbered 4, after V lost 4 bases and J lost 2 bases. The V gene's germline CDR1 is SGHRS and CDR2 YFSETQ. The CDR3 is 15 residues long.

This clone came up a few times. The chain employs TRBV9 and TRBJ2-1, with 10 bases matching TRBD2. This CDR3 is built from 17 residues. J was trimmed by 4 bases and V by 4 bases; bases with no gene match: 11. Germline V gives CDR1 SGDLS, CDR2 YYNGEE. The CDR3 reads CASSPPGFSGGYNEQFF. The CDR3 bases are TGTGCCAGCAGCCCCCCCGGGTTTAGCGGGGGGTACAATGAGCAGTTCTTC. Full variable domain (rest looked up from reference TRBV9 and TRBJ2-1): DSGVTQTPKHLITATGQRVTLRCSPRSGDLSVYWYQQSLDQGLQFLIQYYNGEERAKGNILERFSAQQFPDLHSELNLSSLELGDSALYFCASSPPGFSGGYNEQFFGPGTRLTVL.

The V gene is TRBV20-1, the J gene TRBJ1-1; tentative D call: TRBD1 (6 bases). Germline V gives CDR1 DFQATT, CDR2 SNEGSKA (reference sequence). The CDR3 has 10 residues. In DNA form, the CDR3 reads TGCGCCAGGGGCCGCGGTGAAGCTTTCTTT. The encoded protein is CARGRGEAFF.

This chain uses TRBV11-2 with TRBJ1-2; possibly TRBD1 for D (5 bases). Per the germline V gene, CDR1 is SGHAT and CDR2 is FQNNGV. The CDR3 runs to 13 residues. V was shortened by 7 bases and J by 7 bases, with 16 bases between the two germline ends. The CDR3 coding sequence is TGTGCCAGCAATTCCCGGGGGGTCCGTGGCTACACCTTC. It codes for CASNSRGVRGYTF.

This chain links TRBV27 with TRBJ1-5; 8 nucleotides line up with TRBD1. With V trimmed by 3 bases and J by 6 bases, 7 bases remained unmatched. This CDR3 has 15 residues. The germline V gene encodes CDR1 MNHEY and CDR2 SMNVEV (reference sequence). CDR3 region: CASSFQGAGSQPQHF. The CDR3 DNA is TGTGCCAGCAGTTTTCAGGGGGCAGGGAGTCAGCCCCAGCATTTT.

Details on this clone: Other DNA sequences in this sample translate to the same CDR3. This chain connects TRBV18 to TRBJ2-7; TRBD1 agrees at 8 bases. Germline V gene lookup returns CDR1 KGHSH and CDR2 LQKENI. The CDR3 has 14 amino acids. Unmatched junction bases numbered 1, after V lost 0 bases and J lost 3 bases. CDR3 sequence: CASSPPGQGYEQYF. CDR3 in DNA: TGTGCCAGCTCACCACCAGGACAGGGCTACGAGCAGTACTTC. The full variable domain, rest sourced from reference TRBV18 and TRBJ2-7, is NAGVMQNPRHLVRRRGQEARLRCSPMKGHSHVYWYRQLPEEGLKFMVYLQKENIIDESGMPKERFSAEFPKEGPSILRIQQVVRGDSAAYFCASSPPGQGYEQYFGPGTRLTVT.